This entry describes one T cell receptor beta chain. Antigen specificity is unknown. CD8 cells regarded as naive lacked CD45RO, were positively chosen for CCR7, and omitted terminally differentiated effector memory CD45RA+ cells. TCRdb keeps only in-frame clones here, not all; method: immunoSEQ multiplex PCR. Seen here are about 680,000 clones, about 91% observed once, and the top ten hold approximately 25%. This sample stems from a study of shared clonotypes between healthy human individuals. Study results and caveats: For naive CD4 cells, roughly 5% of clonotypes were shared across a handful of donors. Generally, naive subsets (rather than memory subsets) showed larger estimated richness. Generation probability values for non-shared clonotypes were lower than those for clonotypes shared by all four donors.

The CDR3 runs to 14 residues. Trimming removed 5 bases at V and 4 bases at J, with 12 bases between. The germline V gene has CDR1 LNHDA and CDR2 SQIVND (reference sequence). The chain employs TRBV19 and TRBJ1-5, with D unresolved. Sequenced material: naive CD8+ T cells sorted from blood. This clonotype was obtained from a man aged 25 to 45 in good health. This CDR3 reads CASSYSNSNQPQHF. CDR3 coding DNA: TGTGCCAGTAGTTACAGTAACTCGAATCAGCCCCAGCATTTT.